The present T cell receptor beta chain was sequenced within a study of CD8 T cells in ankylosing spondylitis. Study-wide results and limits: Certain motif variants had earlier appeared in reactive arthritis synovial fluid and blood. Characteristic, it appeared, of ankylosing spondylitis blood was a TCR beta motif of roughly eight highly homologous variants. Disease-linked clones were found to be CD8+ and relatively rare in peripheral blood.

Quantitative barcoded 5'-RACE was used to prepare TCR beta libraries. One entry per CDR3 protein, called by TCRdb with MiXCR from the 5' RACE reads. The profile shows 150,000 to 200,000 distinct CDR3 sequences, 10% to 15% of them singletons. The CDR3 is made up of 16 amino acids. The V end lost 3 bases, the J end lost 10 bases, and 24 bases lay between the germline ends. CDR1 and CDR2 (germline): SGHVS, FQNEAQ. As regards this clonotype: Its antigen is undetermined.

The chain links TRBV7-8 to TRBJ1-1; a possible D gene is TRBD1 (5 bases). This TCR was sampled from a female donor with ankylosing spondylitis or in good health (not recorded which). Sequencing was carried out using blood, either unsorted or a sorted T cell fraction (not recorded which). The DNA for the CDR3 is TGTGCCAGCAGCTTTGGGGGTGGATGGGACGGCCGGGGAGCTTTCTTT. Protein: CASSFGGGWDGRGAFF.